This entry lists 20 T cell receptor beta chains sequenced from one sample in a study of T-cell memory formation after mild COVID-19. TCRdb re-called the 5' RACE reads through MiXCR, storing one row per CDR3 protein. The data contain 250,000 to 300,000 distinct CDR3 sequences, 8% to 10% of them singletons. The source material was PBMCs or a T cell subset sorted from them (not recorded which). The receptors shown here come from a man between 18 and 35 years old who had mild COVID-19 (a few samples of this study predate the infection). Cell type and time point are not known.

The sample holds many counts of this clonotype. The CDR3 protein is CASSSRQAADTQYF. The CDR3 DNA reads TGCGCCAGCAGCTCCCGACAGGCAGCAGATACGCAGTATTTT. The chain couples TRBV5-1 to TRBJ2-3; possible D gene TRBD1, 6 bases. From germline, CDR1 is SGHRS and CDR2 YFSETQ. CDR3 length equals 14 residues. Trimming took 3 bases from V and 4 from J, leaving 12 bases between them. Based on the CDR3 plus reference TRBV5-1 and TRBJ2-3, the full variable domain is KAGVTQTPRYLIKTRGQQVTLSCSPISGHRSVSWYQQTPGQGLQFLFEYFSETQRNKGNFPGRFSGRQFSNSRSEMNVSTLELGDSALYLCASSSRQAADTQYFGPGTRLTVL.

This clonotype has more than one count but fewer than ten. The chain combines TRBV5-1 with TRBJ1-4, with unresolved D. Looked up from germline, CDR1 is SGHRS and CDR2 is YFSETQ. Trimming left V 1 base short and J 4 bases short, with 8 bases between. This CDR3 contains 14 residues. CDR3 nucleotide sequence: TGCGCCAGCAGCTTGAGCACAGTTAATGAAAAACTGTTTTTT. Residues: CASSLSTVNEKLFF.

This clonotype has at least ten counts. The gene calls are TRBV4-3 and TRBJ2-2, with D unresolved. CDR3 size: 16 residues. V shed 0 bases and J shed 1 base, with 9 bases lying between them. Germline values: CDR1 LGHNA, CDR2 YSLEER. CDR3 DNA sequence: TGCGCCAGCAGCCAAGATAGGAGCGAGAACACCGGGGAGCTGTTTTTT. Its protein product is CASSQDRSENTGELFF.

The rearrangement uses TRBV7-2 and TRBJ1-5; D is unresolved. The ends were cut back, 5 bases at V and 4 bases at J, with 9 bases in the middle. Germline CDR1 is SGHTA and CDR2 is FQGNSA. The CDR3 loop spans 13 amino acids. CDR3 in DNA: TGTGCCAGCAGCCCGAACAGTAATCAGCCCCAGCATTTT. Translating gives CASSPNSNQPQHF.

The rearrangement uses TRBV2 and TRBJ1-2; unclear D gene. CDR3 length: 13 residues. V lost 2 bases and J 0 bases, leaving 4 bases between the germline ends. The V gene's germline CDR1 is SNHLY and CDR2 FYNNEI. The CDR3, as DNA: TGTGCCAGCAGTGAAAGGGCTAACTATGGCTACACCTTC. It specifies CASSERANYGYTF.

This clonotype was counted ten times or more. V is TRBV6-5 and J is TRBJ2-2; TRBD2 matches 8 bases. Germline V gene data show CDR1 as MNHEY and CDR2 as SVGAGI. Trimming took 6 bases from V and 4 from J; bases not matched to a gene: 13. The CDR3 is 17 amino acids. This chain's CDR3 is CASSRPIGGGSTGELFF. The CDR3, as DNA: TGTGCCAGCAGCCGGCCGATCGGGGGGGGATCCACCGGGGAGCTGTTTTTT.

V is TRBV7-8 and J is TRBJ2-5, with unresolved D. CDR1 is SGHVS, CDR2 FQNEAQ, per germline. The CDR3 sequence is 12 residues long. The V gene lost 3 bases and the J gene lost 4 bases, with 6 bases spanning the gap. The CDR3, as DNA: TGTGCCAGCAGCTTGAGGCCAGAGACCCAGTACTTC. It encodes CASSLRPETQYF.

V is TRBV6-5 and J is TRBJ1-6; the match to TRBD1 covers 8 bases. The V gene end was trimmed by 2 bases and the J gene end by 10 bases; junction bases not matched to a gene: 7. There are 15 residues in the CDR3. Germline V gene lookup returns CDR1 MNHEY and CDR2 SVGAGI. In nucleotides, the CDR3 is TGTGCCAGCAGTTACCGTGACAGGGGCCGGTCACCCCTCCACTTT. The encoded protein is CASSYRDRGRSPLHF.

This clonotype was seen a handful of times. This chain uses TRBV2 with TRBJ1-5; no firm D call. V gave up 2 bases and J gave up 7 bases, with 12 bases separating them. The CDR3 consists of 14 residues. The germline gives CDR1 SNHLY, CDR2 FYNNEI. DNA of the CDR3: TGTGCCAGCAGTGAAATCGGCCAGGACCAGCCCCAGCATTTT. This translates into CASSEIGQDQPQHF.

The rearrangement uses TRBV3-1 and TRBJ1-2; 9 nucleotides agree with TRBD1. This CDR3 is 15 amino acids long. V lost 0 bases and J lost 8; bases outside the gene matches: 7. Germline CDR1 and CDR2: LGHDT and YNNKEL (reference sequence). The CDR3 bases are TGTGCCAGCAGCCAAGATCTGAGGGACAGGGTCGGCTACACCTTC. It translates to CASSQDLRDRVGYTF.

There are a few counts of this clonotype. The V gene is TRBV7-6, the J gene TRBJ1-6, with TRBD1 identical over 7 bases. V gave up 5 bases and J gave up 9 bases; unmatched junction bases: 4. This CDR3 is 13 amino acids long. Germline CDR1 reads SGHVS; CDR2 reads FNYEAQ. The CDR3 spells CASSQGQSSPLHF. CDR3 coding DNA: TGTGCCAGCAGCCAGGGACAGTCTTCACCCCTCCACTTT. Drawing the rest from reference TRBV7-6 and TRBJ1-6, the complete variable domain is GAGVSQSPRYKVTKRGQDVALRCDPISGHVSLYWYRQALGQGPEFLTYFNYEAQQDKSGLPNDRFSAERPEGSISTLTIQRTEQRDSAMYRCASSQGQSSPLHFGNGTRLTVT.

The genes are TRBV3-1 and TRBJ2-5; D possibly corresponds to TRBD2 (5 bases). The germline V gene encodes CDR1 LGHDT and CDR2 YNNKEL (reference sequence). Trimming shortened V by 5 bases and J by 5 bases, and 12 bases separated the two germline ends. The CDR3 extends over 13 amino acids. The CDR3 here is CASSVTRIETQYF. DNA for the CDR3: TGTGCCAGCAGCGTAACTAGAATCGAGACCCAGTACTTC.

The rearrangement uses TRBV7-3 and TRBJ1-1, with D possibly matching TRBD1 (6 bases). Trimming removed 0 bases from V and 1 base from J, with 9 bases in between. The germline CDR1 and CDR2 sequences are SGHTA and FQGTGA. This CDR3 is 15 amino acids long. The CDR3 here is CASSLTGAGNTEAFF. The CDR3 nucleotides are TGTGCCAGCAGCTTAACGGGGGCAGGGAACACTGAAGCTTTCTTT.

V gene TRBV20-1 combines with J gene TRBJ1-1; D gene uncertain. Germline V gene data show CDR1 as DFQATT and CDR2 as SNEGSKA (reference sequence). Trimming stripped 5 bases from V and 4 bases from J, with 14 bases between. The CDR3 runs to 13 residues. The CDR3 sequence is CSAVRNRGTEAFF. The CDR3 DNA reads as TGCAGTGCTGTCAGAAATCGGGGCACTGAAGCTTTCTTT.

V usage is TRBV4-2 and J usage is TRBJ2-5; tentatively, D is TRBD2 (7 bases). The CDR3 contains 15 residues. Trimming took off 0 bases at V and 5 bases at J, with 13 bases between the two ends. Germline V CDR1 and CDR2: LGHNA, YNFKEQ. CDR3 DNA sequence: TGTGCCAGCAGCCAAGATCGCCGGGGGGCTGAGACCCAGTACTTC. Protein product: CASSQDRRGAETQYF.

This chain links TRBV20-1 with TRBJ2-7; 9 bases are a match to TRBD2. The CDR3 consists of 14 residues. Germline CDR1 is DFQATT and CDR2 is SNEGSKA (reference sequence). V lost 6 bases to trimming and J lost 1 base; unmatched junction nucleotides: 7. DNA of the CDR3: TGCAGTGCCGCCGGACTAGCGTTGTCCTACGAGCAGTACTTC. Its translation: CSAAGLALSYEQYF.

This clonotype was seen a few times. V usage is TRBV9 and J usage is TRBJ1-2; D is undetermined. This CDR3 contains 13 residues. Trimming cost V 4 bases and J 7 bases, with 14 bases left between them. Germline CDR1 SGDLS, CDR2 YYNGEE. As DNA, the CDR3 is TGTGCCAGCAGCCCACGAGGAGAATTTGGCTACACCTTC. This codes for CASSPRGEFGYTF.

This clonotype occurred many times. The gene calls are TRBV5-6 and TRBJ2-5; a possible D gene is TRBD2 (7 bases). The V gene's germline CDR1 is SGHDT and CDR2 YYEEEE. The length of the CDR3 is 15 residues. V lost 6 bases to trimming and J lost 5 bases, with 20 bases between them. The CDR3, as DNA: TGTGCCAGCACTCCTCCCGTGGGGGGGCGGGAGACCCAGTACTTC. Translation: CASTPPVGGRETQYF.

The chain links TRBV4-2 to TRBJ2-3; D might be TRBD2 (7 bases). The V gene's germline CDR1 is LGHNA and CDR2 YNFKEQ. V shed 0 bases and J shed 5 bases, with 15 bases lying between them. CDR3 length: 16 residues. CDR3 amino acids: CASSQELSGGRDTQYF. CDR3 nucleotide sequence: TGTGCCAGCAGCCAAGAACTCTCGGGGGGCAGAGATACGCAGTATTTT.

The chain uses TRBV7-3 and TRBJ2-5; D gene ambiguous. This CDR3 region has 13 residues. The germline V gene has CDR1 SGHTA and CDR2 FQGTGA. Trimming removed 5 bases from V and 4 bases from J, with 11 bases in between. The CDR3 protein is CASSPGPRETQYF. CDR3 nucleotides: TGTGCCAGCAGCCCCGGACCGAGAGAGACCCAGTACTTC.